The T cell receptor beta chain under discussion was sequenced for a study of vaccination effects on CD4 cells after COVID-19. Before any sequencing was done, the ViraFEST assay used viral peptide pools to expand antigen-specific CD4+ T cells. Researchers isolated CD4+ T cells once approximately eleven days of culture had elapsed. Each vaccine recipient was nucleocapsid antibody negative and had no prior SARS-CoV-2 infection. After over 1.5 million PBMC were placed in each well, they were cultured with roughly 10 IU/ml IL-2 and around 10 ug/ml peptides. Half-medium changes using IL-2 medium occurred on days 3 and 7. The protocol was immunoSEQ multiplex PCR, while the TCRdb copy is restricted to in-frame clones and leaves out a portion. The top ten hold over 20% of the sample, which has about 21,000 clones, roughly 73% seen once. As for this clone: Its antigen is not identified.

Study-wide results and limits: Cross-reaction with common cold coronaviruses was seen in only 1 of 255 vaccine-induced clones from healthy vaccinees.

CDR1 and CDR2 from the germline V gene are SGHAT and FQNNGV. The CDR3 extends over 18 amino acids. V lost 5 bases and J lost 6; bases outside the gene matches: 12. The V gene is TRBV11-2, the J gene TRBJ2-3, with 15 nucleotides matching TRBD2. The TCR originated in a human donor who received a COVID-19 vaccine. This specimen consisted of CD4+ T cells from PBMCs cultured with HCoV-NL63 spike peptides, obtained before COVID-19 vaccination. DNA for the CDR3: TGTGCCAGCAGCCAAGAGGGAGGGACTAGCGGGGGGTTGGATACGCAGTATTTT. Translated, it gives CASSQEGGTSGGLDTQYF. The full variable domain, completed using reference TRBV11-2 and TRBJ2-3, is EAGVAQSPRYKIIEKRQSVAFWCNPISGHATLYWYQQILGQGPKLLIQFQNNGVVDDSQLPKDRFSAERLKGVDSTLKIQPAKLEDSAVYLCASSQEGGTSGGLDTQYFGPGTRLTVL.